Below, 24 T cell receptor beta chains from the same sample are listed, as sequenced in a study of cytomegalovirus exposure and HLA in healthy donors. The PCR had 60 Vbeta and 13 Jbeta primers. Only in-frame clones appear in the TCRdb table, and some are missing; sequencing was by immunoSEQ multiplex PCR. The sample lists roughly 140,000 clones; 50% to 75% were seen once. Sequencing was done on a sample of PBMCs. These receptors were taken from a woman in her 30s in good health and CMV-seropositive.

The chain links TRBV6-1 to TRBJ2-7; tentative D call: TRBD1 (6 bases). CDR3 length: 15 amino acids. V was cut by 2 bases and J by 4 bases, with 15 bases left in between. CDR1 and CDR2 from the germline V gene are MNHNS and SASEGT. CDR3 loop: CASSEIGGRLYEQYF. CDR3 coding DNA: TGTGCCAGCAGTGAAATTGGGGGCAGGTTGTACGAGCAGTACTTC.

The chain carries TRBV9 and TRBJ1-5; 7 bases align to TRBD1. Germline loops: CDR1 SGDLS, CDR2 YYNGEE. V shed 1 base and J 0 bases; nucleotides not matched to a gene: 1. There are 15 residues in the CDR3. The CDR3, as DNA: TGTGCCAGCAGCGTAACAGGGGATAGCAATCAGCCCCAGCATTTT. Encoded protein: CASSVTGDSNQPQHF.

This clone occurred a few times. The chain combines TRBV19 with TRBJ1-1; 11 bases line up with TRBD1. V gave up 8 bases and J gave up 7 bases; unmatched junction bases: 3. Per germline, CDR1 LNHDA and CDR2 SQIVND (reference sequence). This CDR3 comprises 12 residues. The CDR3 is CASEDRGLEAFF. The CDR3 DNA reads as TGTGCCAGTGAGGACAGGGGGCTTGAAGCTTTCTTT. Filled out from reference TRBV19 and TRBJ1-1, the complete variable domain reads DGGITQSPKYLFRKEGQNVTLSCEQNLNHDAMYWYRQDPGQGLRLIYYSQIVNDFQKGDIAEGYSVSREKKESFPLTVTSAQKNPTAFYLCASEDRGLEAFFGQGTRLTVV.

This clone has only a few counts. The V call is TRBV5-1, the J call TRBJ2-7; D perhaps matches TRBD2 (5 bases). The CDR3 runs 15 residues. V lost 7 bases and J lost 6, with 23 bases in between. Germline V CDR1 and CDR2: SGHRS, YFSETQ. CDR3: CASQLTAGLSSEQYF. The DNA of the CDR3 is TGCGCCAGCCAACTCACGGCGGGTCTCAGCTCCGAGCAGTACTTC.

This chain joins TRBV28 and TRBJ2-7; TRBD2 matches at 10 bases. Germline lookup yields CDR1 MDHEN and CDR2 SYDVKM. V shed 5 bases and J 0 bases; nucleotides not matched to a gene: 13. The CDR3 sequence is 18 residues long. CDR3 DNA: TGTGCCAGCAGTCTAGCGGGGGAAATATACTCAGGCTCCTACGAGCAGTACTTC. Residues: CASSLAGEIYSGSYEQYF.

The CDR3 DNA sequence: TGTGCCAGCAGCAAAAAAAGGGAGGGACCCTACGAGCAGTACTTC. Translation gives CASSKKREGPYEQYF. This chain uses TRBV21-1 with TRBJ2-7; no DNA check was done on the table's D call, TRBD2. TRBV21-1 is flagged as a pseudogene. The CDR3 is 15 residues long.

This rearrangement joins TRBV28 to TRBJ2-7; D might be TRBD1 (6 bases). Deletions cut 7 bases from V and 2 bases from J, with 18 bases between. The CDR3 runs 15 residues. Looked up from germline, CDR1 is MDHEN and CDR2 is SYDVKM. The CDR3 here is CASNPPHRAAYEQYF. Written as DNA, the CDR3 is TGTGCCAGCAACCCCCCCCACAGGGCAGCCTACGAGCAGTACTTC.

The V gene is TRBV5-5, the J gene TRBJ1-1; no firm D call. Trimming took off 4 bases at V and 2 bases at J, with 15 bases between the two ends. The CDR3 has 15 residues. Germline assignment: CDR1 SGHKS and CDR2 YYEKEE (reference sequence). Written as DNA, the CDR3 is TGTGCCAGCAGCACCCGACGACACAGTAACACTGAAGCTTTCTTT. It codes for CASSTRRHSNTEAFF.

On this clone: This sample includes further DNA sequences coding for the same CDR3. CDR3 sequence (DNA): TGTGCCAGTAGTATAGGGCAGGGCTCCTACGAGCAGTACTTC. Its protein is CASSIGQGSYEQYF. This chain uses TRBV19 with TRBJ2-7; D might be TRBD1 (5 bases). Germline assignment: CDR1 LNHDA and CDR2 SQIVND (reference sequence). The CDR3 sequence is 14 residues long. V dropped 1 base and J dropped 0 bases, with 7 bases sitting between them. Looking up the rest from reference TRBV19 and TRBJ2-7 gives the full variable domain: DGGITQSPKYLFRKEGQNVTLSCEQNLNHDAMYWYRQDPGQGLRLIYYSQIVNDFQKGDIAEGYSVSREKKESFPLTVTSAQKNPTAFYLCASSIGQGSYEQYFGPGTRLTVT.

This clone was counted a few times. V gene TRBV30 combines with J gene TRBJ1-3; weak D call: TRBD1 (5 bases). Germline values: CDR1 GTSNPN, CDR2 SVGIG (reference sequence). The CDR3 contains 13 residues. V dropped 3 bases and J dropped 5 bases, with 11 bases sitting between them. The CDR3 DNA sequence: TGTGCCTGGAGCCCGGGGGGGAGAAACACCATATATTTT. The encoded protein is CAWSPGGRNTIYF.

This clone turned up a few times. This chain connects TRBV28 to TRBJ2-5; 8 bases agree with TRBD1. CDR1 and CDR2 (germline): MDHEN, SYDVKM. The length of the CDR3 is 13 residues. V lost 7 bases and J lost 5; bases outside the gene matches: 6. This chain's CDR3 is CASITGGAETQYF. The CDR3 DNA sequence: TGTGCCAGCATTACAGGGGGTGCGGAGACCCAGTACTTC. The complete variable domain, with remaining parts taken from reference TRBV28 and TRBJ2-5, reads DVKVTQSSRYLVKRTGEKVFLECVQDMDHENMFWYRQDPGLGLRLIYFSYDVKMKEKGDIPEGYSVSREKKERFSLILESASTNQTSMYLCASITGGAETQYFGPGTRLLVL.

The chain couples TRBV18 to TRBJ1-4; D ambiguous. CDR3 length equals 13 residues. V lost 3 bases and J 6 bases, leaving 8 bases between the germline ends. Per germline, CDR1 KGHSH and CDR2 LQKENI. DNA of the CDR3: TGTGCCAGCTCACCCGGGAGGGATGAAAAACTGTTTTTT. This codes for CASSPGRDEKLFF. Together with reference TRBV18 and TRBJ1-4, the CDR3 gives the full variable domain: NAGVMQNPRHLVRRRGQEARLRCSPMKGHSHVYWYRQLPEEGLKFMVYLQKENIIDESGMPKERFSAEFPKEGPSILRIQQVVRGDSAAYFCASSPGRDEKLFFGSGTQLSVL.

Only one count was recorded for this clone. This chain uses TRBV11-3 with TRBJ2-1; 9 bases are shared with TRBD2. Germline lookup yields CDR1 SGHNT and CDR2 YENEEA. The CDR3 covers 13 residues. V was clipped by 6 bases and J by 6 bases; unmatched bases: 3. CDR3 in amino acids: CASRAGGVNEQFF. CDR3 bases: TGTGCCAGCAGAGCGGGAGGCGTCAATGAGCAGTTCTTC. The whole variable domain, remainder taken from reference TRBV11-3 and TRBJ2-1, is EAGVVQSPRYKIIEKKQPVAFWCNPISGHNTLYWYLQNLGQGPELLIRYENEEAVDDSQLPKDRFSAERLKGVDSTLKIQPAELGDSAVYLCASRAGGVNEQFFGPGTRLTVL.

The V call is TRBV6-6, the J call TRBJ2-7; D is perhaps TRBD1 (6 bases). The V gene lost 7 bases and the J gene lost 3 bases, with 16 bases spanning the gap. Germline CDR1 MNHNY, CDR2 SVGAGI (reference sequence). CDR3 size: 14 residues. CDR3: CASTPGQTFYEQYF. The DNA of the CDR3 is TGTGCCAGCACCCCCGGACAGACCTTCTACGAGCAGTACTTC.

This sequence joins TRBV2 and TRBJ1-2, with 7 bases lining up with TRBD1. The trim removed 7 bases at V and 8 bases at J, leaving 10 bases unmatched. Germline-derived CDR1 and CDR2 are SNHLY and FYNNEI. This CDR3 has 13 residues. CDR3: CASKETGTLGYTF. In nucleotides, the CDR3 is TGTGCCAGCAAAGAGACAGGGACGCTGGGCTACACCTTC.

This clone showed up just a few times. CDR3 sequence reads: CASSSTGTSYNEQFF. DNA for the CDR3: TGTGCCAGCAGCTCGACCGGGACTTCCTACAATGAGCAGTTCTTC. This chain links TRBV7-2 with TRBJ2-1; perhaps TRBD2 as D (6 bases). The germline V and J ends were trimmed by 4 bases and 1 base, with 11 bases remaining between them. CDR1 SGHTA and CDR2 FQGNSA come from the germline V gene. The CDR3 spans 15 residues.

The chain is built from TRBV29-1 and TRBJ2-1, with TRBD1 matching over 10 bases. V shed 4 bases, J shed 6 bases, and the junction held 3 bases outside the gene matches. Germline values: CDR1 SQVTM, CDR2 ANQGSEA. The CDR3 extends over 13 amino acids. CDR3 sequence reads: CSVARTGGNEQFF. CDR3 nucleotide sequence: TGCAGCGTTGCCCGGACAGGGGGCAATGAGCAGTTCTTC.

This chain uses TRBV4-1 with TRBJ2-1, with D possibly matching TRBD2 (6 bases). The V gene lost 0 bases and the J gene lost 4 bases, with 25 bases spanning the gap. CDR1 and CDR2 (germline): MGHRA, YSYEKL. There are 20 residues in the CDR3. CDR3 DNA sequence: TGCGCCAGCAGCCAAGATTGGATCCTAGCGATGGGACTCGGGTACAATGAGCAGTTCTTC. Its translation is CASSQDWILAMGLGYNEQFF.

This chain joins TRBV6-5 and TRBJ1-2; D not certain. V lost 0 bases to trimming and J lost 6 bases, with 11 bases between them. CDR1 and CDR2 from the germline V gene are MNHEY and SVGAGI. This CDR3 spans 14 amino acids. CDR3 nucleotide sequence: TGTGCCAGCAGTTACTCCGGGTCTCCCAATGGCTACACCTTC. This codes for CASSYSGSPNGYTF.

This chain uses TRBV25-1 with TRBJ2-7, with 10 bases lining up with TRBD1. Germline values: CDR1 MGHDK, CDR2 SYGVNS. The CDR3 runs to 14 residues. Trimming cost V 3 bases and J 5 bases; bases outside gene matches: 4. This chain's CDR3 is CASSETGGRNEQYF. The DNA of the CDR3 is TGTGCCAGCAGTGAGACAGGGGGCAGGAACGAGCAGTACTTC.

The V call is TRBV25-1, the J call TRBJ2-3; 12 nucleotides agree with TRBD2. Germline assignment: CDR1 MGHDK and CDR2 SYGVNS. The CDR3 covers 16 residues. Trimming took 1 base from V and 4 from J; bases not matched to a gene: 3. The DNA of the CDR3 is TGTGCCAGCAGTGAATCTAGCGGGGGGGGGCCAGATACGCAGTATTTT. Its translation is CASSESSGGGPDTQYF.

The V gene is TRBV28, the J gene TRBJ1-4; D is ambiguous. The V gene's germline CDR1 is MDHEN and CDR2 SYDVKM. V lost 1 base and J lost 8, with 11 bases in between. There are 14 residues in the CDR3. In nucleotides, the CDR3 is TGTGCCAGCAGTTTATTGGGAGAAGCCGAAAAACTGTTTTTT. Protein sequence: CASSLLGEAEKLFF.

This clone was observed a few times. The chain is built from TRBV4-1 and TRBJ2-2; TRBD1 might be the D (5 bases). Between the trimmed V and J ends, which lost 4 bases and 4 bases, there was a span of 13 bases. The CDR3 is 15 residues long. The germline V gene has CDR1 MGHRA and CDR2 YSYEKL. DNA of the CDR3: TGCGCCAGCAGCCGAGGACATTCAGGCACCGGGGAGCTGTTTTTT. Translation gives CASSRGHSGTGELFF.

CDR3 loop: CASSPGDARNYGYTF. The CDR3 bases are TGTGCCAGCAGCCCGGGGGACGCCCGAAACTATGGCTACACCTTC. The chain has TRBV13 and TRBJ1-2, with D perhaps matching TRBD1 (5 bases). Per germline, CDR1 PRHDT and CDR2 FYEKMQ (reference sequence). The CDR3 covers 15 residues. Trimming took 5 bases from V and 2 from J, leaving 15 bases between them.